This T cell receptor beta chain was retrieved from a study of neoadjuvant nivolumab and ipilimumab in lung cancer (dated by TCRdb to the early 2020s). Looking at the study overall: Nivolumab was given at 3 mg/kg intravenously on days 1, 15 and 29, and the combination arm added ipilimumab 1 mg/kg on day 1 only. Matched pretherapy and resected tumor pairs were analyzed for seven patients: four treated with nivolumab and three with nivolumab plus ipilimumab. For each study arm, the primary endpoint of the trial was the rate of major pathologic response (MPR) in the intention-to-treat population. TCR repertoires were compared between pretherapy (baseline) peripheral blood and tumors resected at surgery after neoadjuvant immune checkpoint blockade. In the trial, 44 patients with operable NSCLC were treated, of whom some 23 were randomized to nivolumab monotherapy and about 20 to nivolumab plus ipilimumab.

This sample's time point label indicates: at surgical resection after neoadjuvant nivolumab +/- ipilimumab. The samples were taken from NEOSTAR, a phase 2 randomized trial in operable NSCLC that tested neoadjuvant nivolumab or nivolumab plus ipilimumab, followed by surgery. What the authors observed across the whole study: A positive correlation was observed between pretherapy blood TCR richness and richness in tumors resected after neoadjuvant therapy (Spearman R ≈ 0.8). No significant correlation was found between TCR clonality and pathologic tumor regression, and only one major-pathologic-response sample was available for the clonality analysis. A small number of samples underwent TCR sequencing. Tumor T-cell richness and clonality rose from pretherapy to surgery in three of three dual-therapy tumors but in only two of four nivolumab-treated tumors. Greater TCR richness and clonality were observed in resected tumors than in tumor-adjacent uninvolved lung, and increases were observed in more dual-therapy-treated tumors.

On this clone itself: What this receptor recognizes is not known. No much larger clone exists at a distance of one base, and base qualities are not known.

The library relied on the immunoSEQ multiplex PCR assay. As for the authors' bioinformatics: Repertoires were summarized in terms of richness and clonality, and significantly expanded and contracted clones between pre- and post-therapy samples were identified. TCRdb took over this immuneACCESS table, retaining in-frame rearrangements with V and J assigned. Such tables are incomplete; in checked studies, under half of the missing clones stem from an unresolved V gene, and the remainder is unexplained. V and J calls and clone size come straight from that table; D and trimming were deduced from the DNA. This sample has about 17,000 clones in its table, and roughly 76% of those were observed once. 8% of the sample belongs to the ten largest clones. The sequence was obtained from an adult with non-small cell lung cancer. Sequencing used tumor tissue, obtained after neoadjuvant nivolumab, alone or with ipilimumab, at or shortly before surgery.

The nucleotide sequence is given as TGTGCCAGCTCACCCCCAGGCCGGGACGTCGTTGAAGCTTTCTTT. Translated, it gives CASSPPGRDVVEAFF. This chain is built from TRBV18 and TRBJ1-1, with TRBD1 tentatively as D gene (5 bases match). V is shortened by 3 bases, J by 7 bases, and the region joining them spans 18 bases. CDR1 KGHSH and CDR2 LQKENI are derived from the germline V gene. The CDR3 spans 15 residues, from the cysteine through the phenylalanine. Left in the record is the CDR3 DNA by itself, 45 bases read in frame from the first base.